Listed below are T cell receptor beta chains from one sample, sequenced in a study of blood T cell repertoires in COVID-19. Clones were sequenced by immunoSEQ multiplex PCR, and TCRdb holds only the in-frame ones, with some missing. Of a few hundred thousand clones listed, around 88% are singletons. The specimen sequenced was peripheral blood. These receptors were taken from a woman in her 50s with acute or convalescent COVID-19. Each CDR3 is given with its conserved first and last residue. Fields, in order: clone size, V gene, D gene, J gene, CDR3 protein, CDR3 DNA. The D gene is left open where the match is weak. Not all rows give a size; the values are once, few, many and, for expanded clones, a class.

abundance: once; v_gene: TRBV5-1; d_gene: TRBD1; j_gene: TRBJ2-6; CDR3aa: CASSGDRGTGANVLTF; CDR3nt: TGCGCCAGCAGCGGGGACAGGGGAACCGGGGCCAACGTCCTGACTTTC
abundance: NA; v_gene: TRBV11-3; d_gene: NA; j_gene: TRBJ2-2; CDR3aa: CASSSIEGELFF; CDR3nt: TGTGCCAGCAGCAGTATTGAGGGGGAGCTGTTTTTT
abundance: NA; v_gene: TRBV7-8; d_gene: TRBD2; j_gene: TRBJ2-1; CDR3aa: CASSSQGLAGVYNEQFF; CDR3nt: TGTGCCAGCAGCTCGCAGGGACTAGCGGGTGTCTACAATGAGCAGTTCTTC
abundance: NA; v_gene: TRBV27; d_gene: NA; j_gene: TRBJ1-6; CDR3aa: CASRRGPSNSPLHF; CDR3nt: TGTGCCAGCAGGCGCGGGCCCTCTAATTCACCCCTCCACTTT
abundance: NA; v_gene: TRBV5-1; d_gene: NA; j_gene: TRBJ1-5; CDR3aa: CASSFTGFGNNQPQHF; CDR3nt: TGCGCCAGCAGCTTTACAGGGTTCGGGAACAATCAGCCCCAGCATTTT
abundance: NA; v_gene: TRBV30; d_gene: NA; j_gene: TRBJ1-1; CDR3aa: CAWSVQGNTEAFF; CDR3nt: TGTGCCTGGAGTGTCCAGGGTAACACTGAAGCTTTCTTT
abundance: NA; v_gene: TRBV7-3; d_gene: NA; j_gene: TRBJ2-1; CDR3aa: CASSLSGSYYNEQFF; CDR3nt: TGTGCCAGCAGCTTAAGTGGGAGTTACTACAATGAGCAGTTCTTC
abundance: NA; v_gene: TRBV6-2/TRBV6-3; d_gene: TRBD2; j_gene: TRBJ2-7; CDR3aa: CASSFPTSGRATSYEQYF; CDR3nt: TGTGCCAGCAGTTTTCCGACTAGCGGGAGGGCTACCTCCTACGAGCAGTACTTC
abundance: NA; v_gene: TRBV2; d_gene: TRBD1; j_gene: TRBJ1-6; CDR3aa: CASSRQGKNSPLHF; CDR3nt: TGTGCCAGCAGCCGACAGGGGAAAAATTCACCCCTCCACTTT
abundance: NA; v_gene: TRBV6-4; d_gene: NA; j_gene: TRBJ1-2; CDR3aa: CASSDSVGGGYTF; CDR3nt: TGTGCCAGCAGTGACTCGGTGGGGGGTGGCTACACCTTC
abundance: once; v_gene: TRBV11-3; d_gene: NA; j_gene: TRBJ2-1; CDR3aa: CASSLGGGNHNEQFF; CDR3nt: TGTGCCAGCAGCTTAGGGGGCGGGAACCACAATGAGCAGTTCTTC
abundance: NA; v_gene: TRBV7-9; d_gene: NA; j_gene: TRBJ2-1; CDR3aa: CASSSGGMNNEQFF; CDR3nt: TGTGCCAGCAGCTCCGGGGGAATGAACAATGAGCAGTTCTTC
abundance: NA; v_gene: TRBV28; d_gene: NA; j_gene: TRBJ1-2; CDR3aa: CASSAGARGYTF; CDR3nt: TGTGCCAGCAGTGCAGGGGCGCGCGGCTACACCTTC
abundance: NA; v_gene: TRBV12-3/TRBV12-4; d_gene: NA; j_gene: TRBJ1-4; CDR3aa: CASSLARNEKLFF; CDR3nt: TGTGCCAGCAGTTTAGCCCGGAATGAAAAACTGTTTTTT
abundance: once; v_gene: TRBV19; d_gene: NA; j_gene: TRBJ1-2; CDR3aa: CASSIWGVGYTF; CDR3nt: TGTGCCAGTAGTATTTGGGGGGTGGGCTACACCTTC
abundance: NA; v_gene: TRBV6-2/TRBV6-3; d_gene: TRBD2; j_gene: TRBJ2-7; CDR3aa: CASSQASGRSREQYF; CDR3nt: TGTGCCAGCAGTCAAGCTAGCGGGAGATCCCGCGAGCAGTACTTC
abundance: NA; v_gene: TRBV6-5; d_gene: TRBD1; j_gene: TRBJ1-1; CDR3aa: CASSTNRDRVEAFF; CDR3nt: TGTGCCAGCAGTACAAATCGAGACAGGGTAGAAGCTTTCTTT
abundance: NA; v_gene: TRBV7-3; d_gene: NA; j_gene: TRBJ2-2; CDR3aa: CASSLNAGEGVGELFF; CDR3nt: TGTGCCAGCAGCTTAAATGCGGGAGAGGGGGTCGGGGAGCTGTTTTTT
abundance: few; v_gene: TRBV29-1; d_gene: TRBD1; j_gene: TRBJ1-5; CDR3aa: CSASTGGGDQPQHF; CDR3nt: TGCAGCGCTTCGACAGGGGGCGGCGATCAGCCCCAGCATTTT
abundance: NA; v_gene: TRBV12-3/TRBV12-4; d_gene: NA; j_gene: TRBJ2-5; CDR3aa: CASSPTPGETQYF; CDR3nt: TGTGCCAGCAGTCCCACTCCAGGAGAGACCCAGTACTTC
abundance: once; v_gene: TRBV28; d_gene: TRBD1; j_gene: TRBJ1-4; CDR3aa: CASRTGTDGEKLFF; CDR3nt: TGTGCCAGCAGGACAGGGACTGATGGCGAAAAACTGTTTTTT
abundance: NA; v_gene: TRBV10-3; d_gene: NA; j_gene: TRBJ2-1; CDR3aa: CAISDSISSTEQFF; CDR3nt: TGTGCCATCAGTGATTCAATTTCGAGCACTGAGCAGTTCTTC
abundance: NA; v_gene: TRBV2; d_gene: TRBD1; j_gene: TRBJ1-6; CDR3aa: CASSPGGGEGSPLHF; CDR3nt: TGTGCCAGCAGTCCAGGGGGCGGGGAGGGTTCACCCCTCCACTTT
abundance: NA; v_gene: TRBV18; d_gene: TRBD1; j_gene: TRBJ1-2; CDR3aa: CASSPDGTENYGYTF; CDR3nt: TGTGCCAGCTCACCAGACGGGACAGAGAACTATGGCTACACCTTC
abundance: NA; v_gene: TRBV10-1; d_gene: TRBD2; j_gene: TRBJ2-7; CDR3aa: CARAGGPIDRTSHAYEQYF; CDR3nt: TGCGCCAGGGCGGGGGGCCCGATTGACAGGACCTCCCATGCCTACGAGCAGTACTTC
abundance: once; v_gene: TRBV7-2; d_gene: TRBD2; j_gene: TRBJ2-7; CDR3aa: CASSLGGTGGYEQYF; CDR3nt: TGTGCCAGCAGCTTAGGAGGCACGGGGGGGTACGAGCAGTACTTC
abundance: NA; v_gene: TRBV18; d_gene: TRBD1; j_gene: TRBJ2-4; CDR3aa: CASSGQGNAAKNIQYF; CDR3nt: TGTGCCAGCTCAGGACAGGGAAATGCCGCCAAAAACATTCAGTACTTC
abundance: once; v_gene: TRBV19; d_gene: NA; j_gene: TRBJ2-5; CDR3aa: CASEYPDGTQYF; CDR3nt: TGTGCCAGCGAGTATCCCGATGGGACCCAGTACTTC
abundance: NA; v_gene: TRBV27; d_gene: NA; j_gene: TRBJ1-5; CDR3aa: CASSWSEPQPQHF; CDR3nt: TGTGCCAGCAGTTGGAGCGAACCCCAGCCCCAGCATTTT
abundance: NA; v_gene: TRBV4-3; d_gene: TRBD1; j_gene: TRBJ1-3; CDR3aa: CASSQAPTGDGNTIYF; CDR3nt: TGCGCCAGCAGCCAAGCACCTACAGGGGACGGAAACACCATATATTTT
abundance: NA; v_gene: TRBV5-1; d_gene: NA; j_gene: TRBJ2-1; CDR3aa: CASSLDSASYNEQFF; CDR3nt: TGCGCCAGCAGCTTGGACTCCGCCTCCTACAATGAGCAGTTCTTC
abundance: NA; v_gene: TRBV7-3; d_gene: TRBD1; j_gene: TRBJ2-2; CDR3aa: CASSMGQSNTGELFF; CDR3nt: TGTGCCAGCAGCATGGGACAGTCGAACACCGGGGAGCTGTTTTTT
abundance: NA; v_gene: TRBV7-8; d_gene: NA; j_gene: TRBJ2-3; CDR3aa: CASSLAYTNSPTDTQYF; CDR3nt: TGTGCCAGCAGCTTAGCGTATACTAACTCTCCCACAGATACGCAGTATTTT
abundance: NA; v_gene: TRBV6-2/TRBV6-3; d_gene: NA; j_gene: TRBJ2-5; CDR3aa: CASSSSSGRGSETQYF; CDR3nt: TGTGCCAGCAGTTCCTCGAGCGGTAGAGGGTCAGAGACCCAGTACTTC
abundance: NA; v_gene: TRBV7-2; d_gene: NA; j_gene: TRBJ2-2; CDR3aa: CASSLSGSTGELFF; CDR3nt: TGTGCCAGCAGCTTAAGCGGAAGCACCGGGGAGCTGTTTTTT
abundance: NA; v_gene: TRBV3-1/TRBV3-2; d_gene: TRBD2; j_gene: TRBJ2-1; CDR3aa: CASSSIAGGPNEQFF; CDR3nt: TGTGCCAGCAGCTCAATAGCGGGAGGGCCCAATGAGCAGTTCTTC
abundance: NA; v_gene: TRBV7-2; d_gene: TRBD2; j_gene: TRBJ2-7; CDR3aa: CASSSGRATNEQYF; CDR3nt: TGTGCCAGCAGCTCTGGGAGGGCAACGAACGAGCAGTACTTC
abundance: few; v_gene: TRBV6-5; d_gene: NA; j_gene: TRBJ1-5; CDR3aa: CASKSTQPQHF; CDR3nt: TGTGCCAGCAAAAGCACTCAGCCCCAGCATTTT
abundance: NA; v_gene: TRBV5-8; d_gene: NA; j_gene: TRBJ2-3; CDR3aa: CASSLGRGIRTDTQYF; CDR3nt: TGTGCCAGCAGCTTGGGGAGAGGTATACGGACAGATACGCAGTATTTT
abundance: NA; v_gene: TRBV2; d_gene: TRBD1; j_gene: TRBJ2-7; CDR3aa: CASLPGTGNYEQYF; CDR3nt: TGTGCCAGCTTGCCCGGGACAGGGAACTACGAGCAGTACTTC
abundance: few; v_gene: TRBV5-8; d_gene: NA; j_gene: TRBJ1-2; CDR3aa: CASSLDSALSGYTF; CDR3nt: TGTGCCAGCAGCTTGGACAGTGCCCTCAGTGGCTACACCTTC
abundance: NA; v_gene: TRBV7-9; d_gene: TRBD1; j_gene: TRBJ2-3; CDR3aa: CASSPPTPDRDNTDTQYF; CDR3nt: TGTGCCAGCAGCCCCCCGACCCCGGACAGGGACAACACAGATACGCAGTATTTT
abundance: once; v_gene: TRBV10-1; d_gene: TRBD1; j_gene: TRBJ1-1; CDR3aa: CASRAGTGGNEAFF; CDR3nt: TGCGCCAGCAGAGCCGGGACAGGGGGGAATGAAGCTTTCTTT
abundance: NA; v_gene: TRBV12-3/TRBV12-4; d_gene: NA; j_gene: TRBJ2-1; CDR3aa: CASSLYATGQFF; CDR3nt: TGTGCCAGCAGCCTATACGCCACGGGGCAGTTCTTC
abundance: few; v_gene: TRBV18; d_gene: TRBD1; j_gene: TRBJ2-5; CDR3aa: CASSQPGQGAFETQYF; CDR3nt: TGTGCCAGCTCACAACCGGGACAGGGGGCATTCGAGACCCAGTACTTC
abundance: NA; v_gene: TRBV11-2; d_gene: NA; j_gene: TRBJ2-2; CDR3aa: CASSSGVNTGELFF; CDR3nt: TGTGCCAGCAGCTCGGGAGTGAACACCGGGGAGCTGTTTTTT
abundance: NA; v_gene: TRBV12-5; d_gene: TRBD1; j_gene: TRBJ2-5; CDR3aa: CASGTSGTGGQETQYF; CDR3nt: TGTGCTAGTGGAACCAGTGGGACAGGGGGGCAAGAGACCCAGTACTTC
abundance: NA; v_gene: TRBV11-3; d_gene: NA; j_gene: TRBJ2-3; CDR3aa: CASSLGVVGADEDTQYF; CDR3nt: TGTGCCAGCAGCTTAGGCGTAGTGGGGGCCGATGAAGATACGCAGTATTTT
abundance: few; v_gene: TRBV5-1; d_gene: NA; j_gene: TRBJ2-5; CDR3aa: CASSLARETQYF; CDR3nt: TGCGCCAGCAGCTTGGCCAGGGAGACCCAGTACTTC
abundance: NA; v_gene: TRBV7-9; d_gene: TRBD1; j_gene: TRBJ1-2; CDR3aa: CASSSGGQGWTSGYTF; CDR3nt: TGTGCCAGCAGCTCTGGCGGACAGGGTTGGACCTCCGGCTACACCTTC
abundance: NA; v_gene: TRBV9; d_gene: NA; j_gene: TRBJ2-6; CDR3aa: CASSAYNGANVLTF; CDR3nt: TGTGCCAGCAGCGCTTACAACGGGGCCAACGTCCTGACTTTC
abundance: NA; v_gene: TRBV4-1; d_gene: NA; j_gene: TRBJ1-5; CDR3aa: CASSQGPGSNQPQHF; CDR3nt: TGCGCCAGCAGCCAAGGGCCCGGGAGCAATCAGCCCCAGCATTTT
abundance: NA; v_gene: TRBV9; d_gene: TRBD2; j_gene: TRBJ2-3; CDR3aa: CASSAVAGADTQYF; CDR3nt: TGTGCCAGCAGCGCCGTAGCGGGAGCGGATACGCAGTATTTT
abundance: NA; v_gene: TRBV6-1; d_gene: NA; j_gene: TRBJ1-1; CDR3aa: CASSALRTAMNTEAFF; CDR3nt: TGTGCCAGCAGTGCCCTACGGACAGCCATGAACACTGAAGCTTTCTTT
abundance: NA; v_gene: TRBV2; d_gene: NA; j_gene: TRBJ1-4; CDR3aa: CASSERALATNEKLFF; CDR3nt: TGTGCCAGCAGTGAAAGAGCACTAGCAACTAATGAAAAACTGTTTTTT
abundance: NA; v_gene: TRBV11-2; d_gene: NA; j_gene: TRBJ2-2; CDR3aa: CASSWLGRGYTGELFF; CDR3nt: TGTGCCAGCAGCTGGTTGGGCAGGGGTTACACCGGGGAGCTGTTTTTT
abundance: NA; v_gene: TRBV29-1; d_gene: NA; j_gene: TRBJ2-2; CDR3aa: CSADSLTGELFF; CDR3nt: TGCAGCGCCGACAGTCTCACCGGGGAGCTGTTTTTT